These 22 T cell receptor beta chains came from one sample sequenced in a study of identical twins. TCRdb itself ran the 5' RACE reads through MiXCR, one entry per CDR3 protein. The sample has 700,000 to 950,000 distinct CDR3 sequences; approximately 13% are singletons. The sample was also reused in another study, on yellow fever vaccine responses in identical twins.

Sample: PBMCs. The receptors stem from a woman under 30 in good health.

The chain combines TRBV3-1 with TRBJ2-7; weak D call: TRBD1 (5 bases). From germline, CDR1 is LGHDT and CDR2 YNNKEL (reference sequence). The V end was cut by 5 bases, the J end by 3 bases, with 11 bases between. The CDR3 has 13 residues. The CDR3 protein is CASSGDRYYEQYF. Written as DNA, the CDR3 is TGTGCCAGCAGCGGAGACAGATACTACGAGCAGTACTTC.

This clonotype was picked up a small number of times. The chain combines TRBV7-3 with TRBJ2-1; D might be TRBD2 (6 bases). This CDR3 contains 15 residues. Germline loops: CDR1 SGHTA, CDR2 FQGTGA. Trimming cost V 5 bases and J 4 bases, with 15 bases left between them. Here the CDR3 reads CASSPPGASYNEQFF. The CDR3 bases are TGTGCCAGCAGCCCTCCGGGAGCGTCTTACAATGAGCAGTTCTTC.

This clonotype was recorded at least ten times. V and J are TRBV15 and TRBJ1-5, with D unclear. Trimming took off 0 bases at V and 0 bases at J, with 6 bases between the two ends. CDR3 size: 15 residues. Germline CDR1 is LNHNV and CDR2 is YYDKDF (reference sequence). CDR3 nucleotide sequence: TGTGCCACCAGCAGAGATGGGTATAGCAATCAGCCCCAGCATTTT. Its translation: CATSRDGYSNQPQHF.

The rearrangement links TRBV20-1 to TRBJ1-2; TRBD1 matches at 11 bases. CDR3 length equals 16 residues. Germline trimming cut 5 bases from V and 6 bases from J; bases unmatched to any gene: 14. Germline assignment: CDR1 DFQATT and CDR2 SNEGSKA (reference sequence). The CDR3 region is CSALRTGGLVNNGYTF. The CDR3 coding sequence is TGCAGTGCTTTGAGGACAGGGGGCCTCGTCAACAATGGCTACACCTTC.

This clonotype was recorded many times. The V call is TRBV29-1, the J call TRBJ2-1; D is possibly TRBD1 (6 bases). The CDR3 spans 12 residues. V gave up 7 bases and J gave up 3 bases, with 10 bases separating them. CDR1 and CDR2 from the germline V gene are SQVTM and ANQGSEA. The CDR3 region is CSDADSYNEQFF. The CDR3 DNA follows: TGCAGCGACGCGGACAGCTACAATGAGCAGTTCTTC.

The genes are TRBV5-1 and TRBJ2-4; 10 bases line up with TRBD2. The V gene's germline CDR1 is SGHRS and CDR2 YFSETQ. The CDR3 extends over 15 amino acids. Germline trimming cut 5 bases from V and 4 bases from J; bases unmatched to any gene: 6. The CDR3 is CASRAGLAEKNIQYF. CDR3 DNA sequence: TGCGCCAGCAGGGCTGGACTAGCGGAAAAAAACATTCAGTACTTC.

This clonotype has only a few counts. The chain combines TRBV11-2 with TRBJ2-3; 7 positions agree with TRBD2. The CDR3 is made up of 16 amino acids. The ends lost 0 bases at V and 2 bases at J; junction bases unmatched: 5. The germline CDR1 and CDR2 sequences are SGHAT and FQNNGV. The CDR3 region has the DNA TGTGCCAGCAGCTTAGAGGCTAGCGGAACCACAGATACGCAGTATTTT. It is translated as CASSLEASGTTDTQYF.

Only a few counts were recorded for this clonotype. The gene calls are TRBV27 and TRBJ2-7; 7 bases match TRBD1. Germline assignment: CDR1 MNHEY and CDR2 SMNVEV (reference sequence). This CDR3 spans 13 amino acids. Trimming took 4 bases from V and 7 from J; bases not matched to a gene: 7. CDR3: CASSWDSEGEQYF. DNA of the CDR3: TGTGCCAGCAGTTGGGACAGTGAGGGGGAGCAGTACTTC.

This clonotype came up a few times. CDR3 bases: TGCAGTGCTAGAGCCAACCTCAGGTGGGGCAATGAGCAGTTCTTC. Protein: CSARANLRWGNEQFF. This chain connects TRBV20-1 to TRBJ2-1; D is ambiguous. CDR3 length equals 15 residues. Trimming stripped 1 base from V and 6 bases from J, with 16 bases between. Per the germline V gene, CDR1 is DFQATT and CDR2 is SNEGSKA (reference sequence).

This chain uses TRBV7-8 with TRBJ2-1; TRBD1 matches 7 bases. Germline CDR1 is SGHVS and CDR2 is FQNEAQ. The CDR3 totals 15 residues. After removal of 8 bases from V and 1 base from J, the junction contained 8 bases not matched to a gene. The CDR3 DNA sequence: TGTGCCAGCTGTGAGACAGGGCAATCCTACAATGAGCAGTTCTTC. Residues: CASCETGQSYNEQFF.

This clonotype was observed a few times. V gene TRBV6-1 combines with J gene TRBJ2-2; tentatively, D is TRBD1 (6 bases). V lost 8 bases, J lost 2 bases, and 15 bases lay in between. The germline gives CDR1 MNHNS, CDR2 SASEGT. This CDR3 region has 15 residues. This CDR3 is CASRSPGHNTGELFF. CDR3 bases: TGTGCCAGCCGTAGTCCGGGACACAACACCGGGGAGCTGTTTTTT.

The chain links TRBV6-5 to TRBJ1-4; D is unclear. The V end lost 0 bases, the J end lost 7 bases, and 9 bases lay between the germline ends. The CDR3 length is 14 residues. The germline V gene has CDR1 MNHEY and CDR2 SVGAGI. CDR3 protein: CASSYSGRPEKLFF. CDR3 bases: TGTGCCAGCAGTTACTCAGGGAGGCCTGAAAAACTGTTTTTT.

The DNA of the CDR3 is TGTGCCAGCAGCTCACAGGTCGGCCAGGAAAAACTGTTTTTT. It is translated as CASSSQVGQEKLFF. The chain employs TRBV7-9 and TRBJ1-4; D possibly corresponds to TRBD1 (5 bases). This CDR3 has 14 residues. Between the trimmed V and J ends, which lost 4 bases and 8 bases, there was a span of 14 bases. Looked up from germline, CDR1 is SEHNR and CDR2 is FQNEAQ (reference sequence).

The chain carries TRBV5-1 and TRBJ2-5; possible D gene TRBD2, 5 bases. Trimming took 1 base from V and 5 from J, leaving 15 bases between them. This CDR3 is built from 15 residues. Germline V lookup: CDR1 SGHRS, CDR2 YFSETQ. CDR3 nucleotides: TGCGCCAGCAGCTTGTTTTTACCCGGGAAGGAGACCCAGTACTTC. Translation gives CASSLFLPGKETQYF.

This clonotype was seen more than once but under ten times. The chain is built from TRBV6-5 and TRBJ2-2, with TRBD1 matching 7 bases. Trimming took 4 bases from V and 2 from J; bases not matched to a gene: 7. From germline, CDR1 is MNHEY and CDR2 SVGAGI. This CDR3 region has 16 residues. In nucleotides, the CDR3 is TGTGCCAGCAGTTTGGGACAGCCAGACAACACCGGGGAGCTGTTTTTT. This sequence encodes CASSLGQPDNTGELFF.

This clonotype was picked up many times. This rearrangement joins TRBV10-3 to TRBJ2-1; TRBD1 aligns across 8 bases. Germline V gene sequence: CDR1 ENHRY, CDR2 SYGVKD. This CDR3 comprises 16 residues. After removal of 4 bases from V and 3 bases from J, the junction contained 8 bases not matched to a gene. The chain's CDR3 is CAISGSVTGDYNEQFF. The CDR3 DNA is TGTGCCATCAGTGGGTCCGTGACAGGGGACTACAATGAGCAGTTCTTC.

A few counts support this clonotype. The chain has TRBV20-1 and TRBJ2-1; TRBD2 might be the D (6 bases). The CDR3 sequence is 15 residues long. Germline V gene sequence: CDR1 DFQATT, CDR2 SNEGSKA (reference sequence). V shed 8 bases and J shed 4 bases, with 21 bases lying between them. CDR3: CSLPPSGPDYNEQFF. CDR3 DNA: TGCAGTCTCCCACCGAGCGGGCCCGATTACAATGAGCAGTTCTTC.

V gene TRBV7-9 combines with J gene TRBJ2-1; 12 bases line up with TRBD2. The CDR3 is 14 residues long. V lost 1 base to trimming and J lost 15 bases; unmatched junction nucleotides: 7. Germline-derived CDR1 and CDR2 are SEHNR and FQNEAQ (reference sequence). The CDR3 here is CASSLGLAGEFGFF. CDR3 in DNA: TGTGCCAGCAGCTTAGGACTAGCGGGAGAGTTTGGGTTCTTC.

V is TRBV14 and J is TRBJ2-3; maybe TRBD2 (5 bases). In germline, CDR1 is SGHDN, CDR2 FVKESK. V was trimmed by 0 bases and J by 3 bases, leaving 13 bases between them. This CDR3 comprises 16 residues. CDR3 bases: TGTGCCAGCAGCCAAGACCACGGAGGTGGGACAGATACGCAGTATTTT. Amino acid sequence: CASSQDHGGGTDTQYF.

This chain links TRBV5-8 with TRBJ1-1, with a weak D call TRBD1 (5 bases). The CDR3 sequence is 15 residues long. The germline V gene encodes CDR1 SGHTS and CDR2 YDEGEE. Trimming left V 2 bases short and J 6 bases short, with 17 bases between. The CDR3 DNA reads TGTGCCAGCAGCTTTCAGGAGCAGGGTGGAGCTGAAGCTTTCTTT. It encodes CASSFQEQGGAEAFF.

This clonotype was detected ten times or more. The rearrangement uses TRBV7-9 and TRBJ2-2; 9 bases align to TRBD1. CDR3 length equals 15 residues. Germline lookup yields CDR1 SEHNR and CDR2 FQNEAQ (reference sequence). Germline trimming cut 4 bases from V and 5 bases from J; bases unmatched to any gene: 5. CDR3 amino acids: CASSSLGTGTGELFF. The CDR3 bases are TGTGCCAGCAGCTCGTTGGGGACAGGGACCGGGGAGCTGTTTTTT.

In its sample, this clonotype was seen a few times. J is TRBJ2-1 and V is TRBV20-1; 8 bases are shared with TRBD2. Trimming cost V 6 bases and J 3 bases; bases outside gene matches: 10. The CDR3 runs to 15 residues. CDR1 is DFQATT and CDR2 is SNEGSKA in the germline V gene (reference sequence). CDR3 sequence: CSAKPLAGLYNEQFF. The DNA for the CDR3 is TGCAGTGCGAAACCCCTAGCGGGCCTCTACAATGAGCAGTTCTTC.